The 22 T cell receptor beta chains given below trace back to one sample, sequenced in a study of ipilimumab plus nivolumab after autologous stem cell transplantation. Repertoires were generated with immunoSEQ multiplex PCR, while TCRdb's copy carries only in-frame clones and drops some. The data hold 17,000 or so clones, with 79% observed a single time. Sequencing was performed on PBMCs, taken in a trial of ipilimumab plus nivolumab as post-transplant consolidation. These receptors originate from a male donor with diffuse large B-cell lymphoma.

The gene calls are TRBV30 and TRBJ1-1; D is ambiguous. The CDR3 covers 15 residues. The germline V gene has CDR1 GTSNPN and CDR2 SVGIG (reference sequence). V lost 1 base to trimming and J lost 4 bases, with 16 bases between them. The CDR3 nucleotides read TGTGCCTGGAGTGCCAGACTGGCGCTCGGCACTGAAGCTTTCTTT. Its protein product is CAWSARLALGTEAFF.

V is TRBV9 and J is TRBJ1-1, with D possibly TRBD1 on 6 matching bases. The CDR3 is made up of 16 amino acids. Germline CDR1 is SGDLS and CDR2 is YYNGEE. V lost 3 bases and J lost 0, with 15 bases in between. This CDR3 reads CASSDGGQFMNTEAFF. For the CDR3, the DNA is TGTGCCAGCAGCGATGGGGGCCAGTTTATGAACACTGAAGCTTTCTTT. The full variable domain, its missing parts supplied by reference TRBV9 and TRBJ1-1, is DSGVTQTPKHLITATGQRVTLRCSPRSGDLSVYWYQQSLDQGLQFLIQYYNGEERAKGNILERFSAQQFPDLHSELNLSSLELGDSALYFCASSDGGQFMNTEAFFGQGTRLTVV.

The CDR3: CASSYGQTSTDTQYF. In DNA, the CDR3 is TGTGCCAGCAGCTACGGACAGACTAGCACAGATACGCAGTATTTT. This chain connects TRBV5-5 to TRBJ2-3, with D possibly matching TRBD1 (6 bases). The V end lost 3 bases, the J end lost 0 bases, and 11 bases lay between the germline ends. In germline, CDR1 is SGHKS, CDR2 YYEKEE (reference sequence). This CDR3 is built from 15 residues.

The genes are TRBV2 and TRBJ2-2; D might be TRBD1 (5 bases). CDR1 is SNHLY and CDR2 is FYNNEI in the germline V gene. This CDR3 has 14 amino acids. The ends were cut back, 1 base at V and 7 bases at J, with 10 bases in the middle. The CDR3 bases are TGTGCCAGCAGTGAAGAGGGGAATATCGGGGAGCTGTTTTTT. It is translated as CASSEEGNIGELFF.

The chain recombines TRBV28 with TRBJ2-3; D may be TRBD2 (5 bases). CDR3 length equals 13 residues. The germline V and J ends were trimmed by 8 bases and 4 bases, with 13 bases remaining between them. Germline-derived CDR1 and CDR2 are MDHEN and SYDVKM. The CDR3 reads CASRAAGPDTQYF. CDR3 DNA: TGTGCCAGCCGGGCGGCGGGCCCAGATACGCAGTATTTT.

The gene calls are TRBV5-1 and TRBJ1-2; D is unresolved. CDR1 is SGHRS and CDR2 is YFSETQ in the germline V gene. The CDR3 totals 14 residues. V lost 0 bases to trimming and J lost 2 bases, with 8 bases between them. The CDR3 nucleotides read TGCGCCAGCAGCTTGGAGGGCCAGAACTATGGCTACACCTTC. This encodes CASSLEGQNYGYTF.

The rearrangement uses TRBV2 and TRBJ1-2; D is uncertain. Germline V lookup: CDR1 SNHLY, CDR2 FYNNEI. The germline V and J ends were trimmed by 2 bases and 4 bases, with 14 bases remaining between them. The CDR3 is 15 residues long. Here the CDR3 DNA reads TGTGCCAGCAGTGAAAGGACGGCTTCGGTCTATGGCTACACCTTC. Protein sequence: CASSERTASVYGYTF.

The chain employs TRBV11-2 and TRBJ2-4; tentatively, D is TRBD1 (8 bases). In germline, CDR1 is SGHAT, CDR2 FQNNGV. The CDR3 is made up of 14 amino acids. Trimming took off 2 bases at V and 8 bases at J, with 13 bases between the two ends. CDR3 sequence: CASSLTGGRDIQYF. In DNA form, the CDR3 reads TGTGCCAGCAGCTTAACAGGGGGGAGGGACATTCAGTACTTC.

In this sample, this clone turned up a few times. The chain uses TRBV5-1 and TRBJ1-2; TRBD1 matches 9 bases. This CDR3 has 14 residues. Germline CDR1 SGHRS, CDR2 YFSETQ. The V gene end was trimmed by 0 bases and the J gene end by 10 bases; junction bases not matched to a gene: 7. CDR3 DNA: TGCGCCAGCAGCTTGGATAGGGACAGGGAGAACTACACCTTC. Translated: CASSLDRDRENYTF. Complete variable domain (other parts from reference TRBV5-1 and TRBJ1-2): KAGVTQTPRYLIKTRGQQVTLSCSPISGHRSVSWYQQTPGQGLQFLFEYFSETQRNKGNFPGRFSGRQFSNSRSEMNVSTLELGDSALYLCASSLDRDRENYTFGSGTRLTVV.

The chain joins TRBV18 to TRBJ2-3, with a weak D call TRBD2 (6 bases). CDR1 is KGHSH and CDR2 is LQKENI in the germline V gene. Trimming shortened V by 3 bases and J by 6 bases, and 10 bases separated the two germline ends. CDR3 size: 13 residues. Here the CDR3 reads CASSPRGVDTQYF. CDR3 bases: TGTGCCAGCTCACCCCGCGGGGTCGATACGCAGTATTTT. Full variable domain (rest looked up from reference TRBV18 and TRBJ2-3): NAGVMQNPRHLVRRRGQEARLRCSPMKGHSHVYWYRQLPEEGLKFMVYLQKENIIDESGMPKERFSAEFPKEGPSILRIQQVVRGDSAAYFCASSPRGVDTQYFGPGTRLTVL.

The chain employs TRBV5-1 and TRBJ1-6; 10 bases line up with TRBD1. The germline gives CDR1 SGHRS, CDR2 YFSETQ. CDR3 size: 18 residues. The V segment lost 4 bases and the J segment 4 bases; nucleotides outside the gene matches: 11. The CDR3 loop is CASSRGTGESLYNSPLHF. The DNA for the CDR3 is TGCGCCAGCAGCCGAGGGACAGGGGAGTCTTTGTATAATTCACCCCTCCACTTT.

This clone is a singleton in its sample. This chain uses TRBV6-1 with TRBJ2-2; the match to TRBD1 covers 9 bases. Germline CDR1 and CDR2: MNHNS and SASEGT. V was pared by 6 bases and J by 3 bases, with 2 bases of the junction left unmatched. The CDR3 consists of 14 residues. The CDR3, as DNA: TGTGCCAGCAGGAGGACAGGGGACACCGGGGAGCTGTTTTTT. It codes for CASRRTGDTGELFF.

This chain uses TRBV5-3 with TRBJ1-4, with D unclear. TRBV5-3 falls under the ORF class, with uncertain function. The length of the CDR3 is 15 residues. Trimming pared 6 bases from V and 1 base from J, leaving 13 bases between. DNA of the CDR3: TGTGCCAGAACCCCTCCCGGTAGAACTAATGAAAAACTGTTTTTT. Protein: CARTPPGRTNEKLFF.

The CDR3 DNA is TGTGCCAGCAGTTTATCCCCTCCGCAGGGAACATACTATGGCTACACCTTC. This sequence encodes CASSLSPPQGTYYGYTF. V is TRBV28 and J is TRBJ1-2, with D tentatively TRBD1 (5 bases). This CDR3 has 17 amino acids. Trimming pared 1 base from V and 3 bases from J, leaving 18 bases between. From germline, CDR1 is MDHEN and CDR2 SYDVKM.

The rearrangement uses TRBV7-3 and TRBJ2-5; 8 nucleotides align to TRBD2. This CDR3 is built from 13 residues. Germline V gene lookup returns CDR1 SGHTA and CDR2 FQGTGA. Trimming at V came to 4 bases and at J to 10 bases, leaving 8 bases not matched to a gene. The CDR3 spells CASSSSGGAVQYF. The DNA of the CDR3 is TGTGCCAGCAGCTCCAGCGGGGGAGCGGTCCAGTACTTC.

The chain employs TRBV29-1 and TRBJ1-4; D is possibly TRBD1 (6 bases). Between the trimmed V and J ends, which lost 0 bases and 8 bases, there was a span of 10 bases. The CDR3 is 13 residues long. CDR1 and CDR2 (germline): SQVTM, ANQGSEA. Here the CDR3 DNA reads TGCAGCGTTGAAGAGGGGGGGCAGGAAAAACTGTTTTTT. This gives the protein CSVEEGGQEKLFF.

The chain employs TRBV7-6 and TRBJ2-1; TRBD2 is a possible D gene (6 bases). Germline CDR1 and CDR2: SGHVS and FNYEAQ. Trimming left V 5 bases short and J 0 bases short, with 14 bases between. The CDR3 is 16 amino acids. The CDR3 bases are TGTGCCAGCAGCGCGATTGGGGGGAGCTCCTACAATGAGCAGTTCTTC. Protein product: CASSAIGGSSYNEQFF.

CDR3 nucleotide sequence: TGTGCCAGCAGCCCCCGGGGCCCAGATACGCAGTATTTT. Encoded protein: CASSPRGPDTQYF. The chain combines TRBV11-1 with TRBJ2-3; D possibly matches TRBD1 or TRBD2 (5 bases each). V lost 5 bases and J 4 bases, leaving 10 bases between the germline ends. Germline-derived CDR1 and CDR2 are SGHAT and FQDESV (reference sequence). The CDR3 has 13 residues.

The chain joins TRBV5-1 to TRBJ1-1, with D possibly matching TRBD1 (5 bases). The germline CDR1 and CDR2 sequences are SGHRS and YFSETQ. The CDR3 covers 14 residues. V lost 3 bases, J lost 3 bases, and 12 bases lay in between. CDR3 amino acids: CASSSGPGDTEAFF. As DNA, the CDR3 is TGCGCCAGCAGCTCGGGGCCTGGGGACACTGAAGCTTTCTTT.

The chain has TRBV27 and TRBJ2-7; D not certain. From germline, CDR1 is MNHEY and CDR2 SMNVEV (reference sequence). The V gene lost 4 bases and the J gene lost 3 bases, with 4 bases spanning the gap. This CDR3 spans 11 amino acids. The CDR3 DNA is TGTGCCAGCAGTTCTAACTACGAGCAGTACTTC. Protein sequence: CASSSNYEQYF.

This chain uses TRBV10-3 with TRBJ2-7; D could derive from TRBD1 or TRBD2 (5 bases each). From germline, CDR1 is ENHRY and CDR2 SYGVKD. The CDR3 totals 13 residues. V lost 11 bases to trimming and J lost 5 bases, with 19 bases between them. The CDR3 loop reads CAAGAVAGHEQYF. The CDR3 coding sequence is TGTGCCGCCGGGGCCGTAGCCGGCCACGAGCAGTACTTC.

A single count supports this clone. The chain joins TRBV19 to TRBJ1-5; D gene ambiguous. The germline V gene encodes CDR1 LNHDA and CDR2 SQIVND (reference sequence). The germline V and J ends were trimmed by 7 bases and 6 bases, with 22 bases remaining between them. This CDR3 region has 16 residues. The CDR3 coding sequence is TGTGCCAGTACTTCCCCATCGGCCCGTTATACTCAGCCCCAGCATTTT. Protein product: CASTSPSARYTQPQHF.